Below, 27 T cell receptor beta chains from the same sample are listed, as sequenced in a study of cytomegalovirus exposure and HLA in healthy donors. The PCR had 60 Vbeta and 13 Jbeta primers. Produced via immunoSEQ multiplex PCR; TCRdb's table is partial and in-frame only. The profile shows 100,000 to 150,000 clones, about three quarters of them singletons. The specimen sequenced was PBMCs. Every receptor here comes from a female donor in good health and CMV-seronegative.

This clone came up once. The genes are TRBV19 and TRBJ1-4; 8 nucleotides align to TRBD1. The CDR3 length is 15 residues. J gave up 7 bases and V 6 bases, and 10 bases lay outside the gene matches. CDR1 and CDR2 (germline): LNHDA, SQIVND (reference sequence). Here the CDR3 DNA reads TGTGCCAGTAGAGACCTTGACAGGGGTGGTGAAAAACTGTTTTTT. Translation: CASRDLDRGGEKLFF. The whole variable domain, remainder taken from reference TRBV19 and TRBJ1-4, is DGGITQSPKYLFRKEGQNVTLSCEQNLNHDAMYWYRQDPGQGLRLIYYSQIVNDFQKGDIAEGYSVSREKKESFPLTVTSAQKNPTAFYLCASRDLDRGGEKLFFGSGTQLSVL.

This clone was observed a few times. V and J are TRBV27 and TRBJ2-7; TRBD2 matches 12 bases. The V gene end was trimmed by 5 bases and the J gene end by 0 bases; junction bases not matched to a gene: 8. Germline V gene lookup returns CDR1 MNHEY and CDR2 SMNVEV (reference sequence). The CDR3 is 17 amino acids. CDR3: CASSPLGLAGSSYEQYF. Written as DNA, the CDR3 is TGTGCCAGCAGTCCCCTAGGACTAGCGGGGAGCTCCTACGAGCAGTACTTC.

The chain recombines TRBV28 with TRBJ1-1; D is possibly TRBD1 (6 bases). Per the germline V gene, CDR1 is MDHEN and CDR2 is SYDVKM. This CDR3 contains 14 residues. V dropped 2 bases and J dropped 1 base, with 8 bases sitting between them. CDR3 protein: CASSLEQGNTEAFF. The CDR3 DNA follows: TGTGCCAGCAGTTTAGAACAGGGGAACACTGAAGCTTTCTTT. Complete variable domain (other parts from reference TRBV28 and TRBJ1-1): DVKVTQSSRYLVKRTGEKVFLECVQDMDHENMFWYRQDPGLGLRLIYFSYDVKMKEKGDIPEGYSVSREKKERFSLILESASTNQTSMYLCASSLEQGNTEAFFGQGTRLTVV.

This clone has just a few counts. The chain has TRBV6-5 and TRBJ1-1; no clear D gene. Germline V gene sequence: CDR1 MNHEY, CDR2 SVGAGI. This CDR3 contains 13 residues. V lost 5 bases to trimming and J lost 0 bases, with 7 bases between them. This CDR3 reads CASSDNMNTEAFF. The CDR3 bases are TGTGCCAGCAGTGACAACATGAACACTGAAGCTTTCTTT.

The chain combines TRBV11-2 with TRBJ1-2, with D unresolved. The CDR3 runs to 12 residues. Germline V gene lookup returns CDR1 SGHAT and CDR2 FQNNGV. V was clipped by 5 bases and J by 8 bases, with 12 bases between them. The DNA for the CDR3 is TGTGCCAGCAGCCGGGATCCGAGAGGCTACACCTTC. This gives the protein CASSRDPRGYTF. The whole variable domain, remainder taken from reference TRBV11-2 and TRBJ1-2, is EAGVAQSPRYKIIEKRQSVAFWCNPISGHATLYWYQQILGQGPKLLIQFQNNGVVDDSQLPKDRFSAERLKGVDSTLKIQPAKLEDSAVYLCASSRDPRGYTFGSGTRLTVV.

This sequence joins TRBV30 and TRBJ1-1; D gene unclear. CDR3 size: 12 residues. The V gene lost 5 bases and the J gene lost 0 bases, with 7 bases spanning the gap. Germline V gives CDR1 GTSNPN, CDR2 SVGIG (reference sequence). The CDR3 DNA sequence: TGTGCCTGGTTGCAGGTGAACACTGAAGCTTTCTTT. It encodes CAWLQVNTEAFF.

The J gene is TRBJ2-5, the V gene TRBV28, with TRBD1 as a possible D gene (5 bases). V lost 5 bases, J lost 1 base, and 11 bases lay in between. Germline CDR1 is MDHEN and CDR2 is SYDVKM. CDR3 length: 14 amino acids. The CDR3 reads CASSRNGAQETQYF. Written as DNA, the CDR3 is TGTGCCAGCAGTCGCAATGGGGCCCAAGAGACCCAGTACTTC.

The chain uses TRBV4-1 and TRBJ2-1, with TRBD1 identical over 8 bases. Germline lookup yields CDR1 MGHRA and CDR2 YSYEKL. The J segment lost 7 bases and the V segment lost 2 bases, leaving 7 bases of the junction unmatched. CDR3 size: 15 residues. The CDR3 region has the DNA TGCGCCAGCAGCCAACCAAGGACAGGGCTAAATGAGCAGTTCTTC. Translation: CASSQPRTGLNEQFF.

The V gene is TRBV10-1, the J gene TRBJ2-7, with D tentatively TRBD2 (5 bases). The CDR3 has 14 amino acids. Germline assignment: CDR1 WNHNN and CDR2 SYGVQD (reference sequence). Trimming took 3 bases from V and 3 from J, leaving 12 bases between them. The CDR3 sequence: CASSDAERSYEQYF. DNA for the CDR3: TGCGCCAGCAGTGATGCGGAGCGGAGCTACGAGCAGTACTTC.

The CDR3 DNA is TGTGCCAGCAGCCCGAGATTGGCGGGGTGGAATCAGCCCCAGCATTTT. It encodes CASSPRLAGWNQPQHF. The J gene is TRBJ1-5, the V gene TRBV11-3, with D uncertain. V shed 5 bases and J shed 4 bases, with 18 bases lying between them. Germline V lookup: CDR1 SGHNT, CDR2 YENEEA. The CDR3 is 16 amino acids.

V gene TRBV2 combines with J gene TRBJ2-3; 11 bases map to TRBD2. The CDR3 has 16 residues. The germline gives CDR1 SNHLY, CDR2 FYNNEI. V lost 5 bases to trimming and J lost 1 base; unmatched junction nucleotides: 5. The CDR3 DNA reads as TGTGCCAGCAGTACCCCACTAGCGGGGGGCACAGATACGCAGTATTTT. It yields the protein CASSTPLAGGTDTQYF. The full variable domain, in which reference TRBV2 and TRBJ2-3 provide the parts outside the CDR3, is EPEVTQTPSHQVTQMGQEVILRCVPISNHLYFYWYRQILGQKVEFLVSFYNNEISEKSEIFDDQFSVERPDGSNFTLKIRSTKLEDSAMYFCASSTPLAGGTDTQYFGPGTRLTVL.

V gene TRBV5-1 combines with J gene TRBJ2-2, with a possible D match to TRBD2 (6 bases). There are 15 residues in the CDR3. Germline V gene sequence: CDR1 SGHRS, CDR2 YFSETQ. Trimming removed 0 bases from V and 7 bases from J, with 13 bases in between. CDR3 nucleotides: TGCGCCAGCAGCTTGGAGGCGGGGCGTAGCGGGGAGCTGTTTTTT. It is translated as CASSLEAGRSGELFF.

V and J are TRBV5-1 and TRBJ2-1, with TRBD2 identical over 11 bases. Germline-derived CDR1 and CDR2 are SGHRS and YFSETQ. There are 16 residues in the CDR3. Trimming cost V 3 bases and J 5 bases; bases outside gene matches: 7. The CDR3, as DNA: TGCGCCAGCAGCTCGACACTAGCGGGGGCCAACAATGAGCAGTTCTTC. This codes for CASSSTLAGANNEQFF.

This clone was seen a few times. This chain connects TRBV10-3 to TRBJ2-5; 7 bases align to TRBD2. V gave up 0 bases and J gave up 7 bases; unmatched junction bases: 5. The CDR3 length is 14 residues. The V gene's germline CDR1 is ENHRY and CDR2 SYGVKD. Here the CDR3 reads CAISESLAVRTQYF. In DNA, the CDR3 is TGTGCCATCAGTGAGTCGCTAGCGGTAAGGACCCAGTACTTC.

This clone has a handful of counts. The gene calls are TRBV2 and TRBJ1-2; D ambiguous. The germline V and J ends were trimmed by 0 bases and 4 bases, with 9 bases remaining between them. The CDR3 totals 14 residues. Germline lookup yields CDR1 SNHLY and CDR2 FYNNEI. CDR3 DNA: TGTGCCAGCAGTGAAGCCGGACTGAGCTATGGCTACACCTTC. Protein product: CASSEAGLSYGYTF.

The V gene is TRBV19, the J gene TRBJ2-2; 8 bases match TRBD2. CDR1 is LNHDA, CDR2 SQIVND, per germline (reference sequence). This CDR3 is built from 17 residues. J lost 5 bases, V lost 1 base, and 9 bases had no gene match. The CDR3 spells CASSIGGAGDRTGELFF. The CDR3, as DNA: TGTGCCAGTAGTATAGGAGGAGCGGGAGATCGAACCGGGGAGCTGTTTTTT.

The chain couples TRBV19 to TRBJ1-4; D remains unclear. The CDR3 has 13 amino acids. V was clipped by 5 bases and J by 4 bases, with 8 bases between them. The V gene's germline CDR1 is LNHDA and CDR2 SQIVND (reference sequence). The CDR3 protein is CASSFRNNEKLFF. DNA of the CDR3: TGTGCCAGTAGTTTTCGTAATAATGAAAAACTGTTTTTT.

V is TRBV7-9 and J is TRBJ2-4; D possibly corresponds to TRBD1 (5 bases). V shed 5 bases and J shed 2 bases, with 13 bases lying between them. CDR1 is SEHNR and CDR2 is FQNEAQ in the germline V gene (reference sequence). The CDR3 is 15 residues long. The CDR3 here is CASSPTEPTKNIQYF. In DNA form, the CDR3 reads TGTGCCAGCAGCCCGACAGAACCTACCAAAAACATTCAGTACTTC.

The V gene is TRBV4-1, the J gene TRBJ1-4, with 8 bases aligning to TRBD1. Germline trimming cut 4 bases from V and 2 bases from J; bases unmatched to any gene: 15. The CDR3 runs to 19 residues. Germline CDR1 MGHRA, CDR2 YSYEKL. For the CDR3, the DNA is TGCGCCAGCAGCCTTAGAACCGGACAGGGAGCTCGCACTAATGAAAAACTGTTTTTT. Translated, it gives CASSLRTGQGARTNEKLFF.

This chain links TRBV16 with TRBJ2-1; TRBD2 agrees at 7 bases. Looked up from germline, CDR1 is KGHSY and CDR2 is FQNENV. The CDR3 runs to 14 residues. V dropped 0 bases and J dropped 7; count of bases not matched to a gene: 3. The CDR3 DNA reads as TGTGCCAGCAGCCAATCGGACGGGGGGAATGAGCAGTTCTTC. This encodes CASSQSDGGNEQFF.

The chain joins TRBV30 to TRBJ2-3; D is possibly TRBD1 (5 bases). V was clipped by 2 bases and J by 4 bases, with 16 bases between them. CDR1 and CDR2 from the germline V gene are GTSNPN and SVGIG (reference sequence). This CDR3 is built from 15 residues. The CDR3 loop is CAWSLAGFLADTQYF. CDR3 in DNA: TGTGCCTGGAGTTTGGCAGGGTTTTTGGCAGATACGCAGTATTTT.

The CDR3 is CASSGDRGRNQPQHF. As DNA, the CDR3 is TGTGCCAGCTCCGGGGACAGGGGACGCAATCAGCCCCAGCATTTT. This sequence joins TRBV18 and TRBJ1-5, with 10 bases that match TRBD1. Trimming took 6 bases from V and 2 from J; bases not matched to a gene: 4. The CDR3 is made up of 15 amino acids. Germline CDR1 KGHSH, CDR2 LQKENI.

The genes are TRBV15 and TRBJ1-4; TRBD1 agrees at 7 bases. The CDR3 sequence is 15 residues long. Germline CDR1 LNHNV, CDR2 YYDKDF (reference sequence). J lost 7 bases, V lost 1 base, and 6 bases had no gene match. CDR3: CATSRATGWGEKLFF. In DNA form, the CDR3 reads TGTGCCACCAGCAGAGCGACAGGGTGGGGTGAAAAACTGTTTTTT.

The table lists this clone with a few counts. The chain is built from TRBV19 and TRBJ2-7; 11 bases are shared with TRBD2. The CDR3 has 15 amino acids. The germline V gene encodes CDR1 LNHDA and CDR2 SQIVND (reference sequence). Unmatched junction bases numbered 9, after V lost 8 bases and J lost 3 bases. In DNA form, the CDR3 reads TGTGCCAGTGGCAGAGGGACTAGCGGATACTACGAGCAGTACTTC. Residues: CASGRGTSGYYEQYF. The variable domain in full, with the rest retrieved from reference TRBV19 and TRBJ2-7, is DGGITQSPKYLFRKEGQNVTLSCEQNLNHDAMYWYRQDPGQGLRLIYYSQIVNDFQKGDIAEGYSVSREKKESFPLTVTSAQKNPTAFYLCASGRGTSGYYEQYFGPGTRLTVT.

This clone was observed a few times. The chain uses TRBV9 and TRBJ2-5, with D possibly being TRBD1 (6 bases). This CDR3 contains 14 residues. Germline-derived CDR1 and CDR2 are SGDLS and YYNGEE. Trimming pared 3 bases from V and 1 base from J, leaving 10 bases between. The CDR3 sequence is CASSEDSLQETQYF. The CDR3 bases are TGTGCCAGCAGCGAGGACAGCCTCCAAGAGACCCAGTACTTC.

As DNA, the CDR3 is TGTGCCAGCACCGCACAGGGGGCCGAGCAGCCCCAGCATTTT. This sequence encodes CASTAQGAEQPQHF. The V gene is TRBV28, the J gene TRBJ1-5; 9 nucleotides match TRBD1. The V gene end was trimmed by 7 bases and the J gene end by 7 bases; junction bases not matched to a gene: 8. This CDR3 spans 14 amino acids. Germline V gene data show CDR1 as MDHEN and CDR2 as SYDVKM.

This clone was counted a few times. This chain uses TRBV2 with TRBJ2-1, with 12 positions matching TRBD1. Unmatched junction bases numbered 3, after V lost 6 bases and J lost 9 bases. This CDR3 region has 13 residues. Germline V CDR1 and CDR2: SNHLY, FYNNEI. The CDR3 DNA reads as TGTGCCAGCAGGGGACAGGGGGCGAGTGAGCAGTTCTTC. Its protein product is CASRGQGASEQFF.